This is a list of T cell receptor beta chains from one sample in a study of cytomegalovirus exposure and HLA in healthy donors. Clones were read by immunoSEQ multiplex PCR, and TCRdb kept only the in-frame ones, dropping some. This table has tens of thousands of clones, approximately 94% appearing once. Material: PBMCs. These receptors were taken from a man aged 18 to 35 in good health and CMV-seropositive. Both conserved end residues are part of each CDR3. Fields, in order: clone size, V gene, D gene, J gene, CDR3 DNA, CDR3 protein. The D gene is left open where the match is weak. Clone size is stated in some rows and not others, as once, few, many or a class when expanded.

clone_size: once
v_call: TRBV28
d_call: .
j_call: TRBJ1-2
cdr3_nt: TGTGCCAGCAGTTTATCGGAGGGTTTGGGCTATGGCTACACCTTC
cdr3_aa: CASSLSEGLGYGYTF

clone_size: .
v_call: TRBV4-3
d_call: .
j_call: TRBJ1-5
cdr3_nt: TGCGCCAGCAGCCAAGACAGGTCCCAACAGCCCCAGCATTTT
cdr3_aa: CASSQDRSQQPQHF

clone_size: .
v_call: TRBV7-9
d_call: TRBD1
j_call: TRBJ2-7
cdr3_nt: TGTGCCAGCAGCGCCCGGGACAGGTACTACGAGCAGTACTTC
cdr3_aa: CASSARDRYYEQYF

clone_size: .
v_call: TRBV27
d_call: .
j_call: TRBJ1-2
cdr3_nt: TGTGCCAGCAGAGACAGCCCCTATGGCTACACCTTC
cdr3_aa: CASRDSPYGYTF

clone_size: .
v_call: TRBV18
d_call: TRBD1
j_call: TRBJ1-1
cdr3_nt: TGTGCCAGCTCACTTGGACAGGGGGCTTCTAACACTGAAGCTTTCTTT
cdr3_aa: CASSLGQGASNTEAFF

clone_size: once
v_call: TRBV19
d_call: TRBD2
j_call: TRBJ2-5
cdr3_nt: TGTGCCAGTAGTAGGACTAGCGGGATTACCCAGTACTTC
cdr3_aa: CASSRTSGITQYF

clone_size: .
v_call: TRBV27
d_call: .
j_call: TRBJ2-7
cdr3_nt: TGTGCCAGCAGTTTCTGGGCGAACTCCTACGAGCAGTACTTC
cdr3_aa: CASSFWANSYEQYF

clone_size: .
v_call: TRBV27
d_call: .
j_call: TRBJ1-1
cdr3_nt: TGTGCCAGCAGTTTCTATGAAGGAGGCACTGAAGCTTTCTTT
cdr3_aa: CASSFYEGGTEAFF

clone_size: .
v_call: TRBV9
d_call: TRBD2
j_call: TRBJ2-7
cdr3_nt: TGTGCCAGCAGCGTAGGGGGGGGAACCGAGCAGTACTTC
cdr3_aa: CASSVGGGTEQYF

clone_size: .
v_call: TRBV4-3
d_call: .
j_call: TRBJ2-5
cdr3_nt: TGCGCCAGCAGCCAATGGGGGGGGGCCGGGGAGACCCAGTACTTC
cdr3_aa: CASSQWGGAGETQYF

clone_size: .
v_call: TRBV13
d_call: .
j_call: TRBJ1-1
cdr3_nt: TGTGCCAGCAGCTTACCTCAACAGGGGAACACTGAAGCTTTCTTT
cdr3_aa: CASSLPQQGNTEAFF

clone_size: .
v_call: TRBV21-1
d_call: .
j_call: TRBJ1-5
cdr3_nt: TGTGCCAGCAGCAAAGGGCCGTCGGCGGGGCCGGCTCAGCCCCAGCATTTT
cdr3_aa: CASSKGPSAGPAQPQHF

clone_size: once
v_call: TRBV7-9
d_call: TRBD2
j_call: TRBJ2-7
cdr3_nt: TGTGCCAGCAGCTTAGTGGGGACTAGCGGGGGGCGATACGAGCAGTACTTC
cdr3_aa: CASSLVGTSGGRYEQYF

clone_size: .
v_call: TRBV5-1
d_call: .
j_call: TRBJ2-1
cdr3_nt: TGCGCCAGCAGCTTGGCTCTAGCGTCGATAGAGTTCTTC
cdr3_aa: CASSLALASIEFF

clone_size: .
v_call: TRBV6-5
d_call: TRBD1
j_call: TRBJ2-1
cdr3_nt: TGTGCCAGCAGTTACTCGAATCGGACAGGGAATGAGCAGTTCTTC
cdr3_aa: CASSYSNRTGNEQFF

clone_size: .
v_call: TRBV19
d_call: TRBD1
j_call: TRBJ2-1
cdr3_nt: TGTGCCAGTAGTATCCCCCGGACAGGGGGCGGGAATGAGCAGTTCTTC
cdr3_aa: CASSIPRTGGGNEQFF

clone_size: .
v_call: TRBV10-3
d_call: TRBD2
j_call: TRBJ2-3
cdr3_nt: TGTGCCATCAGCGGCCCGGGGGGTTCTCCAGATACGCAGTATTTT
cdr3_aa: CAISGPGGSPDTQYF

clone_size: .
v_call: TRBV28
d_call: .
j_call: TRBJ2-7
cdr3_nt: TGTGCCAGCAGGCTCGGTTACGAGCAGTACTTC
cdr3_aa: CASRLGYEQYF

clone_size: .
v_call: TRBV11-2
d_call: TRBD2
j_call: TRBJ2-1
cdr3_nt: TGTGCCAGCAGACCCCTAGCGGGAGTTTACAATGAGCAGTTCTTC
cdr3_aa: CASRPLAGVYNEQFF

clone_size: once
v_call: TRBV30
d_call: .
j_call: TRBJ1-5
cdr3_nt: TGTGCCTGGAGTGTAGACAACAATCAGCCCCAGCATTTT
cdr3_aa: CAWSVDNNQPQHF

clone_size: .
v_call: TRBV11-2
d_call: .
j_call: TRBJ1-5
cdr3_nt: TGTGCCAGCAGCTTAGCGGGGGGCGACCAGCCCCAGCATTTT
cdr3_aa: CASSLAGGDQPQHF

clone_size: .
v_call: TRBV7-9
d_call: TRBD1
j_call: TRBJ2-7
cdr3_nt: TGTGCCAGCAGCCTATCACCCGGTAGGGACAGGTCCTACGAGCAGTACTTC
cdr3_aa: CASSLSPGRDRSYEQYF

clone_size: .
v_call: TRBV6-5
d_call: TRBD1
j_call: TRBJ1-1
cdr3_nt: TGTGCCAGCAGATACAGGGGGCGCGACACTGAAGCTTTCTTT
cdr3_aa: CASRYRGRDTEAFF